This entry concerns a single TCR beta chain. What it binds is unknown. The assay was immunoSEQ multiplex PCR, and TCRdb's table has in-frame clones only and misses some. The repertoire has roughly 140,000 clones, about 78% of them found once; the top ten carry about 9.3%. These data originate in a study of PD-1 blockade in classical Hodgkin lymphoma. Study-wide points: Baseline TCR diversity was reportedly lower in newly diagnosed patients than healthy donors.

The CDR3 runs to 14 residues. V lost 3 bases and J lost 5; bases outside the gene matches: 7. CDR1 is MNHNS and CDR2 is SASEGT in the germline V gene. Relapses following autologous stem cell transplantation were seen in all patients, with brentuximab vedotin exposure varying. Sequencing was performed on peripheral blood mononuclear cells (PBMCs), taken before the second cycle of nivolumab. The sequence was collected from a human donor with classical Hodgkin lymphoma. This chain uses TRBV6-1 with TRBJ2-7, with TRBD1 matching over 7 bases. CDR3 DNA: TGTGCCAGCAGTGACCACAGGGGTGAGGACGAGCAGTACTTC. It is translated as CASSDHRGEDEQYF.